These 13 T cell receptor beta chains were all obtained from the same sample, sequenced in a study of shared clonotypes between healthy human individuals. Generated by immunoSEQ multiplex PCR, the TCRdb table keeps only in-frame clones and is missing some. The sample lists 2 million or so clones, 90% to 95% seen once, with 0.13% in the top ten. Sequences were obtained from naive CD4+ T cells sorted from blood. Noted subset: CD45RA+ positively selected. Receptors originate from a man aged 18 to 35 in good health.

The chain employs TRBV10-1 and TRBJ2-2; D possibly uses TRBD1 or TRBD2 (7 bases each). This CDR3 region has 16 residues. Germline V gene lookup returns CDR1 WNHNN and CDR2 SYGVQD (reference sequence). Trimming took 2 bases from V and 2 from J, leaving 12 bases between them. The CDR3 reads CASSEGRGLNTGELFF. CDR3 coding DNA: TGCGCCAGCAGTGAGGGGAGGGGGCTTAACACCGGGGAGCTGTTTTTT.

The genes are TRBV30 and TRBJ1-6; no clear D gene. The CDR3 spans 15 residues. The germline gives CDR1 GTSNPN, CDR2 SVGIG (reference sequence). V was shortened by 2 bases and J by 1 base, with 9 bases between the two germline ends. This chain's CDR3 is CAWSRSGSYNSPLHF. DNA of the CDR3: TGTGCCTGGAGTAGGTCTGGGTCCTATAATTCACCCCTCCACTTT.

The genes are TRBV7-2 and TRBJ1-2; D possibly corresponds to TRBD1 (6 bases). V lost 6 bases to trimming and J lost 8 bases, with 19 bases between them. CDR3 length: 14 residues. Per germline, CDR1 SGHTA and CDR2 FQGNSA. The CDR3 sequence is CASRAPGGPWGYTF. The CDR3 DNA is TGTGCCAGCAGAGCTCCGGGGGGCCCCTGGGGCTACACCTTC.

The rearrangement joins TRBV20-1 to TRBJ1-5; D uncertain. This CDR3 is 11 amino acids long. Trimming shortened V by 6 bases and J by 16 bases, and 19 bases separated the two germline ends. CDR1 DFQATT and CDR2 SNEGSKA come from the germline V gene (reference sequence). The CDR3 coding sequence is TGCAGTGCAAGCAAAACGGGATCCCGTCATTTT. It encodes CSASKTGSRHF.

The chain employs TRBV6-5 and TRBJ2-5; D is uncertain. The last part of the DNA fits TRBJ2-7 better; the J call may be wrong. Germline V gene sequence: CDR1 MNHEY, CDR2 SVGAGI. CDR3 length equals 12 residues. The CDR3 loop is CASSQSPYEQYF. CDR3 nucleotides: TGTGCCAGCAGCCAGAGCCCCTACGAGCAGTACTTC.

V usage is TRBV6-6 and J usage is TRBJ1-1; no clear D. The CDR3 has 13 residues. Germline values: CDR1 MNHNY, CDR2 SVGAGI (reference sequence). With 4 bases removed from V and 0 bases from J, the gap between germline ends came to 6 bases. Written as DNA, the CDR3 is TGTGCCAGCAGTTCCGCCTTGAACACTGAAGCTTTCTTT. This translates into CASSSALNTEAFF.

This rearrangement joins TRBV6-4 to TRBJ1-5; tentatively, D is TRBD1 (5 bases). The germline V and J ends were trimmed by 5 bases and 3 bases, with 8 bases remaining between them. CDR3 length equals 13 residues. Per the germline V gene, CDR1 is MRHNA and CDR2 is SNTAGT. CDR3 loop: CASSRQPNQPQHF. The CDR3 nucleotides read TGTGCCAGCAGTAGACAGCCCAATCAGCCCCAGCATTTT.

The sample holds one count of this clone. V usage is TRBV9 and J usage is TRBJ1-2; 9 nucleotides match TRBD1. The CDR3 is 14 residues long. V was pared by 3 bases and J by 6 bases, with 6 bases of the junction left unmatched. Germline lookup yields CDR1 SGDLS and CDR2 YYNGEE. Here the CDR3 reads CASSAGGQGDGYTF. As DNA, the CDR3 is TGTGCCAGCAGCGCCGGGGGACAGGGCGATGGCTACACCTTC.

The rearrangement joins TRBV4-1 to TRBJ2-1; D uncertain. Trimming took off 1 base at V and 0 bases at J, with 10 bases between the two ends. From germline, CDR1 is MGHRA and CDR2 YSYEKL. The CDR3 length is 16 residues. The CDR3 DNA follows: TGCGCCAGCAGCCAAGGGGGTACGGTCTCCTACAATGAGCAGTTCTTC. Translation: CASSQGGTVSYNEQFF.

The rearrangement uses TRBV6-1 and TRBJ1-1; 8 positions match TRBD1. The CDR3 length is 14 residues. Germline assignment: CDR1 MNHNS and CDR2 SASEGT. Losses at the gene ends were 6 bases for V and 5 bases for J; bases not matched to a gene: 8. The CDR3 here is CASRAGTGSTEAFF. In DNA form, the CDR3 reads TGTGCCAGCAGAGCGGGGACAGGCTCTACTGAAGCTTTCTTT.

The chain couples TRBV7-3 to TRBJ2-7; D is possibly TRBD1 (6 bases). This CDR3 is built from 14 residues. Between the trimmed V and J ends, which lost 4 bases and 4 bases, there was a span of 14 bases. The germline gives CDR1 SGHTA, CDR2 FQGTGA. CDR3 nucleotide sequence: TGTGCCAGCAGCTCACGGACAGCCTATTACGAGCAGTACTTC. This codes for CASSSRTAYYEQYF.

This clone was counted once. The genes are TRBV6-1 and TRBJ2-7; 10 bases line up with TRBD2. The CDR3 is made up of 16 amino acids. The V and J ends lost 1 base and 2 bases, in that order; junction bases with no gene match: 5. CDR1 MNHNS and CDR2 SASEGT come from the germline V gene. The CDR3 protein is CASSEGTSGTPYEQYF. CDR3 nucleotides: TGTGCCAGCAGTGAAGGAACTAGCGGGACGCCCTACGAGCAGTACTTC.

Points on this clone: The same CDR3 arises from other DNA sequences in this sample as well. The chain has TRBV4-1 and TRBJ1-2; D perhaps matches TRBD1 (5 bases). Germline-derived CDR1 and CDR2 are MGHRA and YSYEKL. V was cut by 1 base and J by 8 bases, with 8 bases left in between. This CDR3 contains 12 residues. The CDR3 bases are TGCGCCAGCAGCCAAGTCGGGGCGGGCTACACCTTC. This sequence encodes CASSQVGAGYTF.